Below, one T cell receptor beta chain is given with its context. The sample is drawn from a study of blood T cell repertoires in COVID-19. The table came from immunoSEQ multiplex PCR; TCRdb's copy has only in-frame clones and leaves some out. This table holds fewer than 350,000 clones, approximately 90% found once. Trimming removed 2 bases at V and 7 bases at J, with 11 bases between. The CDR3 has 14 residues. Germline CDR1 and CDR2: SEHNR and FQNEAQ (reference sequence). The clonotype originates from a man aged 40-49 years who had been exposed to COVID-19. Specimen: PBMCs or T cells enriched from blood (not recorded which). The J gene is TRBJ2-2, the V gene TRBV7-9, with a weak D call TRBD1 (6 bases). The CDR3, as DNA: TGTGCCAGCAGCTTAAAGGGGGTAGTCGGGGAGCTGTTTTTT. This codes for CASSLKGVVGELFF. The variable domain in full, completed from reference TRBV7-9 and TRBJ2-2, reads DTGVSQNPRHKITKRGQNVTFRCDPISEHNRLYWYRQTLGQGPEFLTYFQNEAQLEKSRLLSDRFSAERPKGSFSTLEIQRTEQGDSAMYLCASSLKGVVGELFFGEGSRLTVL.